Each of the 19 T cell receptor beta chains below was sequenced from the same sample in a study of OX40 agonist ivuxolimab in advanced cancers. Assay used: immunoSEQ multiplex PCR; TCRdb lists only in-frame clones, some missing. This table has 25,000 to 30,000 clones, 70% to 90% appearing once. Specimen: CD4+ or CD8+ T cells sorted from blood, collected in a trial of the OX40 agonist ivuxolimab. All receptors come from an adult with an advanced solid tumor such as melanoma, head and neck, liver or kidney cancer.

V gene TRBV27 combines with J gene TRBJ2-5; the D gene is possibly TRBD2 (5 bases). Trimming stripped 5 bases from V and 0 bases from J, with 10 bases between. Looked up from germline, CDR1 is MNHEY and CDR2 is SMNVEV (reference sequence). The CDR3 has 14 amino acids. The CDR3 nucleotides read TGTGCCAGCAGTCCAGTGGGAGACCAAGAGACCCAGTACTTC. Protein: CASSPVGDQETQYF.

The chain employs TRBV5-4 and TRBJ1-6; 9 bases are shared with TRBD1. Per germline, CDR1 SGHNT and CDR2 YYREEE (reference sequence). The CDR3 spans 17 residues. Trimming cost V 4 bases and J 1 base; bases outside gene matches: 6. Here the CDR3 reads CASSNGQGLSYNSPLHF. The CDR3 bases are TGTGCCAGCAGCAACGGACAGGGGTTGTCCTATAATTCACCCCTCCACTTT.

J is TRBJ1-6 and V is TRBV19; no firm D call. Trimming pared 2 bases from V and 10 bases from J, leaving 9 bases between. Germline CDR1 reads LNHDA; CDR2 reads SQIVND (reference sequence). The CDR3 sequence is 13 residues long. The CDR3 nucleotides read TGTGCCAGTAGTATATCCCCGAGGTCACCCCTCCACTTT. Residues: CASSISPRSPLHF. The complete variable domain, with remaining parts taken from reference TRBV19 and TRBJ1-6, reads DGGITQSPKYLFRKEGQNVTLSCEQNLNHDAMYWYRQDPGQGLRLIYYSQIVNDFQKGDIAEGYSVSREKKESFPLTVTSAQKNPTAFYLCASSISPRSPLHFGNGTRLTVT.

This chain links TRBV2 with TRBJ2-1; D remains unclear. The CDR3 loop spans 14 amino acids. Germline loops: CDR1 SNHLY, CDR2 FYNNEI. V gave up 5 bases and J gave up 5 bases, with 13 bases separating them. CDR3 protein: CASSFPDMDNEQFF. The DNA of the CDR3 is TGTGCCAGCAGTTTTCCCGACATGGACAATGAGCAGTTCTTC.

By sample share, this clone is medium-sized (0.01 to 0.1%). The CDR3 bases are TGTGCCAGCAGCTTAGGGTGGGAGTCGGGACAGGGCTCTGGCTACACCTTC. Protein: CASSLGWESGQGSGYTF. This chain uses TRBV7-8 with TRBJ1-2; TRBD1 matches 9 bases. The germline CDR1 and CDR2 sequences are SGHVS and FQNEAQ. J was trimmed by 7 bases and V by 1 base; bases with no gene match: 13. The CDR3 is made up of 17 amino acids.

This chain joins TRBV11-2 and TRBJ1-6; tentative D call: TRBD1 (5 bases). The CDR3 has 15 amino acids. Germline CDR1 SGHAT, CDR2 FQNNGV. The V end lost 1 base, the J end lost 8 bases, and 12 bases lay between the germline ends. The CDR3 loop is CASSLVRDGYSPLHF. The CDR3 nucleotides are TGTGCCAGCAGCTTAGTCAGGGACGGATATTCACCCCTCCACTTT.

The genes are TRBV11-3 and TRBJ2-2; D perhaps matches TRBD1 (6 bases). Germline values: CDR1 SGHNT, CDR2 YENEEA. There are 16 residues in the CDR3. V was cut by 4 bases and J by 1 base, with 13 bases left in between. The CDR3 region has the DNA TGTGCCAGCAGCTCCTCCGGGGACAAGAACACCGGGGAGCTGTTTTTT. This encodes CASSSSGDKNTGELFF.

This rearrangement joins TRBV7-9 to TRBJ1-1; D uncertain. V dropped 3 bases and J dropped 7 bases, with 3 bases sitting between them. The germline gives CDR1 SEHNR, CDR2 FQNEAQ (reference sequence). The CDR3 extends over 10 amino acids. DNA of the CDR3: TGTGCCAGCAGCTTCCGTGAAGCTTTCTTT. This codes for CASSFREAFF.

The chain employs TRBV27 and TRBJ1-2; D is unresolved. This CDR3 has 14 residues. Germline V lookup: CDR1 MNHEY, CDR2 SMNVEV (reference sequence). The ends were cut back, 0 bases at V and 6 bases at J, with 11 bases in the middle. CDR3 residues: CASSLSAGRNGYTF. CDR3 nucleotides: TGTGCCAGCAGTTTATCGGCGGGGAGGAATGGCTACACCTTC.

The rearrangement links TRBV29-1 to TRBJ2-2, with 14 bases that match TRBD2. This CDR3 is 16 amino acids long. Germline loops: CDR1 SQVTM, CDR2 ANQGSEA. The J segment lost 4 bases and the V segment lost 6 bases, leaving 7 bases of the junction unmatched. The CDR3 sequence is CSVLAGTSGGTGELFF. The CDR3 DNA reads as TGCAGCGTGCTCGCCGGGACTAGCGGGGGCACCGGGGAGCTGTTTTTT.

The V call is TRBV10-3, the J call TRBJ2-1, with D perhaps matching TRBD1 (5 bases). V gave up 2 bases and J gave up 7 bases, with 9 bases separating them. Germline V gene lookup returns CDR1 ENHRY and CDR2 SYGVKD. The CDR3 is 13 residues long. CDR3 region: CAISEGAGNEQFF. CDR3 nucleotides: TGTGCCATCAGTGAGGGGGCTGGGAATGAGCAGTTCTTC.

The genes are TRBV2 and TRBJ2-6; weak D call: TRBD1 (5 bases). V was trimmed by 7 bases and J by 1 base, leaving 11 bases between them. Germline loops: CDR1 SNHLY, CDR2 FYNNEI. This CDR3 spans 15 amino acids. The CDR3 is CASMLDSSGANVLTF. CDR3 in DNA: TGTGCCAGCATGCTAGACAGTTCTGGGGCCAACGTCCTGACTTTC.

The gene calls are TRBV5-6 and TRBJ2-5, with 16 bases lining up with TRBD2. Looked up from germline, CDR1 is SGHDT and CDR2 is YYEEEE. J lost 2 bases, V lost 4 bases, and 8 bases had no gene match. The CDR3 length is 18 residues. The CDR3 here is CASSPGTSGGAPQETQYF. CDR3 nucleotide sequence: TGTGCCAGCAGCCCCGGGACTAGCGGGGGGGCCCCACAAGAGACCCAGTACTTC.

The J gene is TRBJ2-7, the V gene TRBV7-2, with TRBD2 matching 11 bases. The CDR3 runs to 13 residues. Germline CDR1 SGHTA, CDR2 FQGNSA. V shed 6 bases and J 2 bases; nucleotides not matched to a gene: 0. The CDR3 protein is CASRGLAAYEQYF. CDR3 nucleotide sequence: TGTGCCAGCAGGGGACTAGCGGCCTACGAGCAGTACTTC.

The CDR3 DNA is TGCGCCAGCAGCCATGAGCGGGAGAAGGGGGAGACCCAGTACTTC. It encodes CASSHEREKGETQYF. The chain is built from TRBV4-1 and TRBJ2-5; TRBD2 agrees at 8 bases. The germline gives CDR1 MGHRA, CDR2 YSYEKL. V was pared by 3 bases and J by 5 bases, with 8 bases of the junction left unmatched. The CDR3 totals 15 residues.

DNA for the CDR3: TGTGCCAGCAGCTTGGCCCGGATTTACAATGAGCAGTTCTTC. Translating it yields CASSLARIYNEQFF. The genes are TRBV5-4 and TRBJ2-1; no firm D call. The length of the CDR3 is 14 residues. CDR1 is SGHNT and CDR2 is YYREEE in the germline V gene (reference sequence). The ends were cut back, 0 bases at V and 4 bases at J, with 8 bases in the middle.

This chain links TRBV4-1 with TRBJ2-1; D gene uncertain. This CDR3 is built from 13 residues. V was cut by 1 base and J by 10 bases, with 11 bases left in between. Germline V gene data show CDR1 as MGHRA and CDR2 as YSYEKL. CDR3 bases: TGCGCCAGCAGCCAAGTGGGCCTCAGCGAGCAGTTCTTC. This codes for CASSQVGLSEQFF.

This clone was seen a handful of times. This chain uses TRBV30 with TRBJ1-2, with D uncertain. V shed 5 bases and J shed 5 bases, with 24 bases lying between them. CDR3 size: 16 residues. From germline, CDR1 is GTSNPN and CDR2 SVGIG (reference sequence). CDR3 amino acids: CAWRTLPIRPIYGYTF. CDR3 coding DNA: TGTGCCTGGCGGACCTTACCAATTCGACCTATTTATGGCTACACCTTC.

The genes are TRBV10-3 and TRBJ2-7; 9 nucleotides line up with TRBD1. Germline values: CDR1 ENHRY, CDR2 SYGVKD. Unmatched junction bases numbered 7, after V lost 10 bases and J lost 0 bases. The CDR3 is 14 amino acids. Here the CDR3 DNA reads TGTGCCACGACACAGGGGGCCAGCTCCTACGAGCAGTACTTC. It encodes CATTQGASSYEQYF.